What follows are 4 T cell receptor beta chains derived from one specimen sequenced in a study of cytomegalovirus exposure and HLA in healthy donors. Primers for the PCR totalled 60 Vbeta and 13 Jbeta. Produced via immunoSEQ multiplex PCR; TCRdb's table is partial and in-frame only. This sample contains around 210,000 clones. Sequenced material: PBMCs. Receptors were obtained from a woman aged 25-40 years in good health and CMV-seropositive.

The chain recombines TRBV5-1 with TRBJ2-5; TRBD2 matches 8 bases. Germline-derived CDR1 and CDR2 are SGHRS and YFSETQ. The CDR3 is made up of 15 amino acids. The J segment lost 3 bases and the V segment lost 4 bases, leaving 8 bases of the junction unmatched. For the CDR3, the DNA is TGCGCCAGCAGCCGCCGGGGGGGGAGGGAAGAGACCCAGTACTTC. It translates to CASSRRGGREETQYF.

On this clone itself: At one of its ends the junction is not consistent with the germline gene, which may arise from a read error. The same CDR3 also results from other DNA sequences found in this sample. The CDR3 coding sequence is TGTGCCACCTCGGGACAGACTAACTACGGCTACACCTTC. This encodes CATSGQTNYGYTF. V and J are TRBV5-6 and TRBJ1-2, with TRBD1 identical over 7 bases. This CDR3 region has 13 residues. Germline assignment: CDR1 SGHDT and CDR2 YYEEEE.

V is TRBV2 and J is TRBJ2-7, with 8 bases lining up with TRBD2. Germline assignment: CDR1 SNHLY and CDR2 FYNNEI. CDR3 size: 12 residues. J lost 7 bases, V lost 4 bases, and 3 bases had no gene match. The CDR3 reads CASSAGREEQYF. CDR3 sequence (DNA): TGTGCCAGCAGTGCCGGGAGGGAAGAGCAGTACTTC.

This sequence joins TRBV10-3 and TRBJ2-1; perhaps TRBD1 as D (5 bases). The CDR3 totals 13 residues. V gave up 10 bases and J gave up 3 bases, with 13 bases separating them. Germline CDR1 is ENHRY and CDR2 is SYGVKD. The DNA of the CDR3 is TGTGCCACCGGGCAGGGTTTCTACAATGAGCAGTTCTTC. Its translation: CATGQGFYNEQFF.